The present entry profiles one TCR beta chain with its context. Its target is not known. The source of the sample is a study of cytomegalovirus exposure and HLA in healthy donors. Findings and limits, study-wide: Some TCR beta chains (more than 150 of them) were listed as cytomegalovirus-associated.

The PCR contained 60 Vbeta and 13 Jbeta primers. TCRdb's copy holds only in-frame clones and misses some; the assay was immunoSEQ multiplex PCR. The sample yields fewer than 110,000 clones, roughly 82% seen once. What was sequenced was PBMCs. This TCR came from a male donor in good health and CMV-seronegative.

CDR3 coding DNA: TGTGCCAGCAGCCCAAGGACAGGGTCCACCTACGAGCAGTACTTC. Its translation: CASSPRTGSTYEQYF. The chain has TRBV7-3 and TRBJ2-7; 8 bases are shared with TRBD1. Germline CDR1 reads SGHTA; CDR2 reads FQGTGA. The J segment lost 2 bases and the V segment lost 5 bases, leaving 8 bases of the junction unmatched. The CDR3 consists of 15 residues.